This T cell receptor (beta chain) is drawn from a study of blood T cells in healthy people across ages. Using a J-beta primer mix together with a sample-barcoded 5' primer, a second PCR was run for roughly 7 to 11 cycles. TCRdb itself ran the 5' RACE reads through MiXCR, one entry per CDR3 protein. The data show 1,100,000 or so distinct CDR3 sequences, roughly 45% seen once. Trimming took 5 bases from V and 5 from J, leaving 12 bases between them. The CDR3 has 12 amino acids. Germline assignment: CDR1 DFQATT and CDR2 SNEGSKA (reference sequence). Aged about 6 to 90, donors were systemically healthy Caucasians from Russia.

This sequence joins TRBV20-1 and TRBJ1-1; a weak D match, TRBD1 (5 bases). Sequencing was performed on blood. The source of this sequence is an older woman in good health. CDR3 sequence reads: CSAERGDTEAFF. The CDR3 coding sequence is TGCAGTGCTGAAAGGGGAGATACTGAAGCTTTCTTT.